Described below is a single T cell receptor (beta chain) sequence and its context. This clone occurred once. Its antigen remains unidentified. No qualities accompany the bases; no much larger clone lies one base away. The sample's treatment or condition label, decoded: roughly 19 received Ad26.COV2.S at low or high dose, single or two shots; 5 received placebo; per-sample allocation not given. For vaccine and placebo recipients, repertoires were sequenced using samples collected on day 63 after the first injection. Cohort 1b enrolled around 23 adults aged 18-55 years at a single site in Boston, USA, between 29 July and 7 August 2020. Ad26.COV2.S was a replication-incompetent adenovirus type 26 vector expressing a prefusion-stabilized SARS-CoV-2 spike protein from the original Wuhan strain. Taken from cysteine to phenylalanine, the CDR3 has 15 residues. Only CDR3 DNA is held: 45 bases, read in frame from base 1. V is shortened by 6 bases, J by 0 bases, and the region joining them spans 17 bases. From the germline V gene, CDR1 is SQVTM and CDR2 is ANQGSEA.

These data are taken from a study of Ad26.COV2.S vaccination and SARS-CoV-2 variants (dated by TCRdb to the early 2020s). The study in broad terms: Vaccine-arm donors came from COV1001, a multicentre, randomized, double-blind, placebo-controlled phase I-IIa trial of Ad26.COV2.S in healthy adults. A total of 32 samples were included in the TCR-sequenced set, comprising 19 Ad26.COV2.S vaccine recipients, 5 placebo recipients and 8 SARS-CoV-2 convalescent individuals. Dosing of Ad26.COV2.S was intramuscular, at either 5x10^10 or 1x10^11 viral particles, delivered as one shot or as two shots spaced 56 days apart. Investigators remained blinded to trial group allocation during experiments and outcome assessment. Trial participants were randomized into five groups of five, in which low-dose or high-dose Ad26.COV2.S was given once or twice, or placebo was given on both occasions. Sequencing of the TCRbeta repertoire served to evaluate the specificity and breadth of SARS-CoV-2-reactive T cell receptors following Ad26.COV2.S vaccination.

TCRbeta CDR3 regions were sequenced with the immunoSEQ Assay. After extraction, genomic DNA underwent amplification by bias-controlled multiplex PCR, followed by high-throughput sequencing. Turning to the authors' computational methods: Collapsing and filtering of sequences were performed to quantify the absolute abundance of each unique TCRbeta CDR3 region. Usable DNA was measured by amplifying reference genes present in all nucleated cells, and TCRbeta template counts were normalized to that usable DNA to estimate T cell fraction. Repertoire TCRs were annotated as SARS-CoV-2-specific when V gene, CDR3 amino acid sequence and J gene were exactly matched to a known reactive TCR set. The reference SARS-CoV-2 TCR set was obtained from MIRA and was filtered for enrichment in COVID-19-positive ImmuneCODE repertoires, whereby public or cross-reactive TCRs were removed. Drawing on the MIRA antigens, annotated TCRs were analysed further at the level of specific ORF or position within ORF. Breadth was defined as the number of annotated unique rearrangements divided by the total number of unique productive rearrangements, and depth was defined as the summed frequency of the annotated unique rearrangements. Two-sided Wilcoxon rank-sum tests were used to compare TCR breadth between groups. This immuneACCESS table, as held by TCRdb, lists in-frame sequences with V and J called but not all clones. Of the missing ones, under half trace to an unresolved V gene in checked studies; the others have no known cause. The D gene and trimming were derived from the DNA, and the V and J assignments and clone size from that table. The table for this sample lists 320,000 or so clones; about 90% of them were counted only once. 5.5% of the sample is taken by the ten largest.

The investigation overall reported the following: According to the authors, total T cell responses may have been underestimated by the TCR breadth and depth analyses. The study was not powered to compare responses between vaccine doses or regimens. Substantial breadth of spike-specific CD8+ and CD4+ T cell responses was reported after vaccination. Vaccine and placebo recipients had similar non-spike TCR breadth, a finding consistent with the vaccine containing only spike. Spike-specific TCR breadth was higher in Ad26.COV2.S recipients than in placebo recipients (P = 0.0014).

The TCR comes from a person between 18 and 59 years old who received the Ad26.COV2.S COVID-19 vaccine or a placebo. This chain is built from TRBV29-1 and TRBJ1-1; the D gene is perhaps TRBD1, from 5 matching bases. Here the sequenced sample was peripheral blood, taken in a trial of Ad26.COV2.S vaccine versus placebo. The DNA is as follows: TGCAGCGTAGCTGTGGGGCGCTTAATGAACACTGAAGCTTTCTTT. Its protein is CSVAVGRLMNTEAFF.